The next 20 T cell receptor beta chains were all read from a single sample in a study of OX40 agonist ivuxolimab in advanced cancers. Library preparation was by the immunoSEQ multiplex PCR assay. TCRdb carries this immuneACCESS record with in-frame sequences only. Its versions omit some clonotypes, under half of them owing to an unresolved V gene in the studies checked, with the rest unexplained. The sample table records approximately 38,000 clones; roughly 84% of these occur just once. In total, the top ten clones hold roughly 20% of the sample. The sample in question was CD4+ or CD8+ T cells sorted from blood, obtained in a trial of the OX40 agonist ivuxolimab. These TCRs come from an adult with an advanced solid tumor such as melanoma, head and neck, liver or kidney cancer.

The rearrangement joins TRBV27 to TRBJ1-1; maybe TRBD1 (6 bases). Trimming took 3 bases from V and 2 from J, leaving 7 bases between them. Looked up from germline, CDR1 is MNHEY and CDR2 is SMNVEV (reference sequence). The CDR3 has 13 residues. CDR3 sequence (DNA): TGTGCCAGCAGTTTGGGGGGCAACACTGAAGCTTTCTTT. It yields the protein CASSLGGNTEAFF.

The V call is TRBV7-6, the J call TRBJ1-5, with D tentatively TRBD1 (5 bases). CDR1 and CDR2 from the germline V gene are SGHVS and FNYEAQ. The V end was cut by 5 bases, the J end by 0 bases, with 11 bases between. CDR3 length equals 15 residues. CDR3 sequence reads: CASSVDSYSNQPQHF. In DNA, the CDR3 is TGTGCCAGCAGCGTCGACAGTTATAGCAATCAGCCCCAGCATTTT.

The chain joins TRBV7-3 to TRBJ2-1; tentatively, D is TRBD1 (7 bases). The CDR3 length is 13 residues. CDR1 is SGHTA, CDR2 FQGTGA, per germline. V was clipped by 3 bases and J by 7 bases, with 10 bases between them. In nucleotides, the CDR3 is TGTGCCAGCAGCTTCTCAGGGGGGAATGAGCAGTTCTTC. It codes for CASSFSGGNEQFF.

This chain's CDR3 is CASSLVMGAYEQYF. CDR3 DNA sequence: TGTGCCAGCAGCTTAGTGATGGGGGCCTACGAGCAGTACTTC. The chain uses TRBV7-2 and TRBJ2-7; the D call may be TRBD1 or TRBD2 (5 bases each). Germline loops: CDR1 SGHTA, CDR2 FQGNSA. This CDR3 region has 14 residues. Trimming removed 1 base from V and 2 bases from J, with 9 bases in between.

The chain carries TRBV19 and TRBJ1-1, with 12 bases that match TRBD1. Trimming at V came to 8 bases and at J to 8 bases, leaving 9 bases not matched to a gene. Germline assignment: CDR1 LNHDA and CDR2 SQIVND (reference sequence). The CDR3 spans 14 residues. CDR3 region: CASYEGQGAAEAFF. The DNA of the CDR3 is TGTGCCAGTTATGAGGGACAGGGGGCTGCGGAAGCTTTCTTT.

V and J are TRBV5-4 and TRBJ2-1; D perhaps matches TRBD2 (5 bases). This CDR3 has 13 residues. The V and J ends lost 2 bases and 5 bases respectively, with 8 bases between them. CDR1 and CDR2 (germline): SGHNT, YYREEE (reference sequence). CDR3 bases: TGTGCCAGCAGCTTCGGACTTAACAATGAGCAGTTCTTC. Translating it yields CASSFGLNNEQFF. Filled out from reference TRBV5-4 and TRBJ2-1, the complete variable domain reads ETGVTQSPTHLIKTRGQQVTLRCSSQSGHNTVSWYQQALGQGPQFIFQYYREEENGRGNFPPRFSGLQFPNYSSELNVNALELDDSALYLCASSFGLNNEQFFGPGTRLTVL.

The chain uses TRBV7-6 and TRBJ2-1; 9 bases are a match to TRBD1. This CDR3 is built from 14 residues. The V gene's germline CDR1 is SGHVS and CDR2 FNYEAQ. V was pared by 5 bases and J by 9 bases, with 8 bases of the junction left unmatched. The CDR3 region has the DNA TGTGCCAGCAGCCCCGGGACAGGGATCAGTGAGCAGTTCTTC. Residues: CASSPGTGISEQFF.

The chain couples TRBV29-1 to TRBJ2-1, with TRBD1 matching 10 bases. CDR3 length equals 15 residues. CDR1 SQVTM and CDR2 ANQGSEA come from the germline V gene. The junction had 9 bases not matched to a gene; V was cut back by 3 bases and J by 7 bases. CDR3 loop: CSVDHVGQGVNEQFF. CDR3 DNA sequence: TGCAGCGTTGACCATGTAGGACAGGGGGTGAATGAGCAGTTCTTC.

This clone was seen just once. This rearrangement joins TRBV28 to TRBJ2-7, with D uncertain. V was shortened by 2 bases and J by 3 bases, with 5 bases between the two germline ends. CDR3 size: 12 residues. Germline-derived CDR1 and CDR2 are MDHEN and SYDVKM. CDR3 in DNA: TGTGCCAGCAGTTTAAACAGCTACGAGCAGTACTTC. Protein sequence: CASSLNSYEQYF.

Notes on this clone: This sample includes further DNA sequences coding for the same CDR3. This sequence joins TRBV27 and TRBJ1-5, with D perhaps matching TRBD1 (5 bases). Trimming removed 2 bases from V and 2 bases from J, with 7 bases in between. The V gene's germline CDR1 is MNHEY and CDR2 SMNVEV (reference sequence). The CDR3 runs to 14 residues. The CDR3 protein is CASSLRGGNQPQHF. DNA for the CDR3: TGTGCCAGCAGTTTACGAGGGGGCAATCAGCCCCAGCATTTT.

The V and J genes are TRBV28 and TRBJ2-5, with a weak D call TRBD2 (6 bases). The CDR3 length is 13 residues. CDR1 and CDR2 from the germline V gene are MDHEN and SYDVKM. Between the trimmed V and J ends, which lost 3 bases and 7 bases, there was a span of 12 bases. The CDR3 coding sequence is TGTGCCAGCAGTTTTAGGTTGGGGGGGACCCAGTACTTC. It specifies CASSFRLGGTQYF. The entire variable domain, with the rest obtained from reference TRBV28 and TRBJ2-5, is as follows: DVKVTQSSRYLVKRTGEKVFLECVQDMDHENMFWYRQDPGLGLRLIYFSYDVKMKEKGDIPEGYSVSREKKERFSLILESASTNQTSMYLCASSFRLGGTQYFGPGTRLLVL.

The chain joins TRBV11-2 to TRBJ2-7; D is perhaps TRBD1 or TRBD2 (5 bases each). Germline CDR1 is SGHAT and CDR2 is FQNNGV. Trimming left V 6 bases short and J 7 bases short, with 19 bases between. The CDR3 has 14 amino acids. The CDR3 spells CASSLSGTSREQYF. DNA of the CDR3: TGTGCCAGCAGTCTTTCAGGGACCTCTCGGGAGCAGTACTTC.

This chain links TRBV29-1 with TRBJ2-7; D may be TRBD1 (5 bases). Germline CDR1 and CDR2: SQVTM and ANQGSEA. Trimming shortened V by 6 bases and J by 3 bases, and 12 bases separated the two germline ends. CDR3 size: 12 residues. The CDR3 DNA follows: TGCAGCGTAAACATTCAGGGCTACGAGCAGTACTTC. Its translation: CSVNIQGYEQYF.

The rearrangement links TRBV19 to TRBJ1-5; 7 bases are shared with TRBD1. Germline V gene lookup returns CDR1 LNHDA and CDR2 SQIVND (reference sequence). V was pared by 3 bases and J by 5 bases, with 4 bases of the junction left unmatched. The CDR3 has 14 residues. The CDR3 coding sequence is TGTGCCAGTAGTATGGCAAGGGGGCATCAGCCCCAGCATTTT. Its protein product is CASSMARGHQPQHF.

V is TRBV30 and J is TRBJ1-5; D ambiguous. Germline V gene data show CDR1 as GTSNPN and CDR2 as SVGIG (reference sequence). The CDR3 consists of 14 residues. V gave up 0 bases and J gave up 2 bases, with 8 bases separating them. CDR3 in amino acids: CAWSVGVGNQPQHF. The CDR3, as DNA: TGTGCCTGGAGTGTTGGGGTAGGCAATCAGCCCCAGCATTTT.

This rearrangement joins TRBV29-1 to TRBJ1-1, with D uncertain. This CDR3 comprises 11 residues. Trimming took 6 bases from V and 0 from J, leaving 5 bases between them. Per germline, CDR1 SQVTM and CDR2 ANQGSEA. CDR3 sequence (DNA): TGCAGCGTCCATCTGAACACTGAAGCTTTCTTT. This gives the protein CSVHLNTEAFF.

V gene TRBV9 combines with J gene TRBJ2-7; D remains unclear. CDR3 length equals 15 residues. Germline V gene data show CDR1 as SGDLS and CDR2 as YYNGEE. The germline V and J ends were trimmed by 0 bases and 2 bases, with 12 bases remaining between them. CDR3 sequence: CASSVEVTPTYEQYF. The CDR3 region has the DNA TGTGCCAGCAGCGTAGAGGTGACACCAACCTACGAGCAGTACTTC.

This rearrangement joins TRBV27 to TRBJ2-7, with TRBD1 matching over 8 bases. CDR1 and CDR2 (germline): MNHEY, SMNVEV (reference sequence). J was trimmed by 2 bases and V by 6 bases; bases with no gene match: 9. The CDR3 contains 15 residues. CDR3 residues: CASSIRDRSTYEQYF. CDR3 nucleotide sequence: TGTGCCAGCAGCATCCGGGACAGGTCCACCTACGAGCAGTACTTC.

The J gene is TRBJ1-1, the V gene TRBV15; 7 bases line up with TRBD1. After removal of 3 bases from V and 3 bases from J, the junction contained 10 bases not matched to a gene. Germline loops: CDR1 LNHNV, CDR2 YYDKDF (reference sequence). The CDR3 runs to 16 residues. CDR3 amino acids: CATSSGNRGPHTEAFF. CDR3 bases: TGTGCCACCAGCAGTGGAAACAGGGGTCCCCACACTGAAGCTTTCTTT.

By its share, this clone is medium-sized. This sequence joins TRBV4-2 and TRBJ2-1; 7 bases are shared with TRBD2. Germline V gene data show CDR1 as LGHNA and CDR2 as YNFKEQ. This CDR3 contains 19 residues. With V trimmed by 0 bases and J by 9 bases, 20 bases remained unmatched. This CDR3 is CASSQDTREGSPILGEQFF. The DNA for the CDR3 is TGTGCCAGCAGCCAAGATACCAGGGAGGGATCCCCAATTTTGGGTGAGCAGTTCTTC.